This entry is about one TCR beta chain. The antigen remains undetermined. These data come from a study of T-cell reconstitution after alpha-beta-depleted transplantation in children. Germline values: CDR1 DFQATT, CDR2 SNEGSKA (reference sequence). The length of the CDR3 is 15 residues. Trimming left V 4 bases short and J 1 base short, with 17 bases between. The authors prepared the TCRbeta library with unique molecular identifiers. TCRdb reprocessed the PCR reads with MiXCR, giving one entry per CDR3 protein. Found here are over 150,000 distinct CDR3 sequences, about 7% of them singletons; the top ten hold 5.5%. General study results and limits: Diversity of TCRbeta at day 60 was high in some patients, arising from surviving recipient T cells and thymic progenitors. T-cell counts and diversity at one year post-transplant came mainly from newly produced T cells. In patients about two months after transplant, alpha-beta T cells reportedly arose from several hundred expanded graft clones.

The TCR was taken from a boy younger than 10 with acute lymphoblastic leukemia, due to receive a stem cell transplant. The source was PBMCs, collected before TCRalphabeta/CD19-depleted stem cell transplant. The chain links TRBV20-1 to TRBJ2-7; a possible D gene is TRBD2 (7 bases). CDR3 coding DNA: TGCAGTGCTACCCCTGGGCGGGGGCCGTCCTACGAGCAGTACTTC. Translation gives CSATPGRGPSYEQYF.